This T cell receptor (beta chain) was documented in a study of T-cell reconstitution after alpha-beta-depleted transplantation in children (dated by TCRdb to the mid-2010s). About the study as a whole: T-cell immune reconstitution after TCRalphabeta/CD19-depleted allogeneic hematopoietic cell transplantation in children was quantitatively tracked in the study by means of TCR repertoire profiling. Beyond this particular receptor, the publication reports: In some patients, the high TCRbeta diversity seen at day 60 was put down to recipient T cells and intrathymic progenitors that had survived conditioning. The apparently early recovery of alphabetaT-cell counts about two months after transplant reportedly depended on only several hundred rapidly expanded clones that came from non-depleted graft cells. Over subsequent months, a decline in hyperexpanded clone frequencies was noted, and after one year, T-cell counts and TCRbeta diversity were mostly ascribed to newly produced T cells.

This clonotype occurred a few times. What this receptor recognizes is not known. No quality values exist for individual bases; no much larger clone is one base distant. What this sample's treatment or condition label stands for: allogeneic hematopoietic cell transplantation with graft depleted of TCRalphabeta T cells and CD19 B cells. Transplant recipients were children who received TCRalphabeta/CD19-depleted allogeneic hematopoietic cell grafts. The CDR3 has 13 amino acids, counting the end cysteine and phenylalanine. This entry keeps only the CDR3 DNA: 39 bases, framed from base 1. V and J lose 3 bases and 6 bases, and a span of 9 bases separates them. The library relied on PCR. The sample was run on an Illumina HiSeq 2500. To normalize quantification of the TCRbeta repertoire, the TCR libraries were built with molecular barcoding that relied on unique molecular identifiers. The public reads were reprocessed in TCRdb via fastp at Q25 and MiXCR, keeping in-frame beta chains. Rows merge per CDR3 protein into single entries with the most common DNA and genes. The sample table shows about 500,000 distinct CDR3 sequences, and 10% to 12% are seen once. The top ten clonotypes cover 11% to 15% of the sample.

This receptor chain uses TRBV12-3 or TRBV12-4 and TRBJ2-1; the D gene remains uncertain. Sequences were derived from PBMCs, mostly from graft donor cells, sampled 180 days after TCRalphabeta/CD19-depleted stem cell transplant. This receptor was taken from a female patient aged 2-9 years who had a stem cell transplant for aplastic anemia, so the T cells may come from the graft donor. The nucleotide sequence is given as TGTGCCAGCAGTTTCGGGTTTCGCAATGAGCAGTTCTTC. This gives the protein CASSFGFRNEQFF.